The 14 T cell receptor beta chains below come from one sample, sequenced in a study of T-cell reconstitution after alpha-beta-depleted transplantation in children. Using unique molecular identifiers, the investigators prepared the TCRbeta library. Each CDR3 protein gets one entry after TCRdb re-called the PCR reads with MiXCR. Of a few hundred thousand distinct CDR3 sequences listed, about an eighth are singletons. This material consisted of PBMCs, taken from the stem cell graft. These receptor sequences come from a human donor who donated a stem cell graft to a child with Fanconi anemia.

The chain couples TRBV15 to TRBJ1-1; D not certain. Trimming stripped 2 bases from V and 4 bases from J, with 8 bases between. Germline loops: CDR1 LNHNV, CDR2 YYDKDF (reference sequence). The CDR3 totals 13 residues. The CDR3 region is CATSRLGPTEAFF. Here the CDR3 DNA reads TGTGCCACCAGCAGATTAGGGCCCACTGAAGCTTTCTTT.

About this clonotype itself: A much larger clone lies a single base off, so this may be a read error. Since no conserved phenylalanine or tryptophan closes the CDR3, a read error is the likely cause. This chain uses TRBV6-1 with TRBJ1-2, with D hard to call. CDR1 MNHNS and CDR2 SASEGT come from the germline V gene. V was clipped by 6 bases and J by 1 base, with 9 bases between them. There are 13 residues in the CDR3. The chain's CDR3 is CASRDQVNYGYTY. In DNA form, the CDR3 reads TGTGCCAGCAGGGATCAGGTTAACTATGGCTACACCTAC.

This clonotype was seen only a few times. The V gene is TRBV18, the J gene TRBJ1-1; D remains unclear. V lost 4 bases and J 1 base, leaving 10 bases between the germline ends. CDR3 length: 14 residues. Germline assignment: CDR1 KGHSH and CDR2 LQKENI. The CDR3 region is CASSQTNSNTEAFF. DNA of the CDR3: TGTGCCAGCTCACAGACAAATTCGAACACTGAAGCTTTCTTT.

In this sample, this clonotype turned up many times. CDR3 loop: CASSLDWLGDTGELFF. The CDR3 DNA reads TGCGCCAGCAGCTTGGACTGGTTAGGGGACACCGGGGAGCTGTTTTTT. V and J are TRBV5-1 and TRBJ2-2; the D gene is possibly TRBD1 (5 bases). V was cut by 0 bases and J by 3 bases, with 12 bases left in between. CDR1 SGHRS and CDR2 YFSETQ come from the germline V gene. The CDR3 spans 16 residues.

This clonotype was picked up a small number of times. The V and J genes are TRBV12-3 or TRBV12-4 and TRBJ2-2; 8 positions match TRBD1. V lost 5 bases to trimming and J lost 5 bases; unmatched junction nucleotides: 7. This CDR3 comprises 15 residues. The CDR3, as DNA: TGTGCCAGCAGTGAGGCAGGGGGCTGGACCGGGGAGCTGTTTTTT. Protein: CASSEAGGWTGELFF.

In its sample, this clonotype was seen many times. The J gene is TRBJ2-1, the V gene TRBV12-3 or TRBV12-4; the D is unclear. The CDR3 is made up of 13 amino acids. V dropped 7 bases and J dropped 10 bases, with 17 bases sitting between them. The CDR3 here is CASTPGPLLEQFF. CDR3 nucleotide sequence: TGTGCCAGCACCCCTGGCCCCTTGTTGGAGCAGTTCTTC.

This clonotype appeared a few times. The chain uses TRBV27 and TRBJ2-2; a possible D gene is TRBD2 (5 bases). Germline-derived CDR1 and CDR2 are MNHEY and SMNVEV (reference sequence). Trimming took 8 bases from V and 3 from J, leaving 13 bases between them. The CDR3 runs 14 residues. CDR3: CASLSSGYTGELFF. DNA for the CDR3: TGTGCCAGCCTCTCCTCGGGATACACCGGGGAGCTGTTTTTT.

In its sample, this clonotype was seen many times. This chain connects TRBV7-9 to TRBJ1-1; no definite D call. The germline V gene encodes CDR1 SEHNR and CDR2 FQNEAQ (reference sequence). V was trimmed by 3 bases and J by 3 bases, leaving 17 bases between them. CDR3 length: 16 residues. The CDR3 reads CASSFGADIGYTEAFF. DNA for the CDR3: TGTGCCAGCAGCTTCGGAGCCGACATTGGGTACACTGAAGCTTTCTTT.

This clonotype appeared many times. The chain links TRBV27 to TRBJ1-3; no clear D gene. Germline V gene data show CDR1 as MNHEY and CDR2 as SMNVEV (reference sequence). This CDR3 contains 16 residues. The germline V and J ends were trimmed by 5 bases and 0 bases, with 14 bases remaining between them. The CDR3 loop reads CASSTTAAVSGNTIYF. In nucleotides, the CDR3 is TGTGCCAGCAGTACGACGGCGGCCGTCTCTGGAAACACCATATATTTT.

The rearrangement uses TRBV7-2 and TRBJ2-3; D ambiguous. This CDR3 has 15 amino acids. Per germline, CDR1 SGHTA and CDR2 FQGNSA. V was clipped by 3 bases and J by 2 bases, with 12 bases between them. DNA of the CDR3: TGTGCCAGCAGCTTGCAGGTGGGATCCACAGATACGCAGTATTTT. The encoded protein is CASSLQVGSTDTQYF.

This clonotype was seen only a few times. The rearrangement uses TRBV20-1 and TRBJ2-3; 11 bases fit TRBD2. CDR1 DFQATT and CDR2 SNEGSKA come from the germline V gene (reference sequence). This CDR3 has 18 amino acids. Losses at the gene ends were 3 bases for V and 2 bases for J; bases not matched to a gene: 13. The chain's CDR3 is CSASPLAGGSFYTDTQYF. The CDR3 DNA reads TGCAGTGCTAGCCCCCTAGCGGGGGGATCGTTTTACACAGATACGCAGTATTTT.

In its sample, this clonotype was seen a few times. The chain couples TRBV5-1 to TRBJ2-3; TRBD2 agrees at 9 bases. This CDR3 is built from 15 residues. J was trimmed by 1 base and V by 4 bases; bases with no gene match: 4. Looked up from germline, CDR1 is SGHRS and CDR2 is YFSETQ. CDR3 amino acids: CASSPLAGRTDTQYF. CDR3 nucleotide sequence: TGCGCCAGCAGCCCCCTAGCGGGGCGCACAGATACGCAGTATTTT.

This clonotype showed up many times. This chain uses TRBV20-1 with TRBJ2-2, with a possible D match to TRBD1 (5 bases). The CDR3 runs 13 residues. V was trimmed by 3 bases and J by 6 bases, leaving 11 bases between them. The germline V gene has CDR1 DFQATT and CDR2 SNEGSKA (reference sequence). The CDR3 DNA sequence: TGCAGTGCTAGGAAGACAGAGGCCGGGGAGCTGTTTTTT. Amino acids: CSARKTEAGELFF.

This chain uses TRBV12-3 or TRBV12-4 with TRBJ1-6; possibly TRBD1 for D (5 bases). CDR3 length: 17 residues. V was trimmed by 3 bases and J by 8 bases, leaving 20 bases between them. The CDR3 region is CASSFVQGAEGDSPLHF. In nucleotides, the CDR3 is TGTGCCAGCAGTTTTGTCCAGGGCGCGGAGGGAGATTCACCCCTCCACTTT.